The T cell receptor (beta chain) under discussion was sequenced for a study of radiotherapy plus CTLA-4 blockade in lung cancer. Study-wide results and caveats: Peripheral blood showed expansion of tumor-derived TCR clones after radiotherapy and ipilimumab.

The germline gives CDR1 SGDLS, CDR2 YYNGEE. CDR3 size: 13 residues. J lost 9 bases, V lost 0 bases, and 4 bases had no gene match. Assay: immunoSEQ multiplex PCR; the TCRdb copy retains only in-frame clones and omits some. The sample contains 85,000 to 130,000 clones, about 83% of which appear only once. Worth noting for this clone: Antigen specificity is unknown.

The chain combines TRBV9 with TRBJ1-1, with TRBD1 matching over 8 bases. Here the sequenced sample was peripheral blood, taken from a patient treated with radiotherapy plus ipilimumab. The sequence derives from a human donor with non-small cell lung cancer that progressed on radiotherapy plus ipilimumab. Some clones in this sample may be carry-over from other donors' samples. CDR3: CASSVAPGGQAFF. The CDR3 DNA follows: TGTGCCAGCAGCGTAGCTCCAGGGGGCCAAGCTTTCTTT.